A single sample gave rise to the 2 T cell receptor beta chains below, sequenced in a study of shared clonotypes between healthy human individuals. Assay used: immunoSEQ multiplex PCR; TCRdb lists only in-frame clones, some missing. The sample carries around 510,000 clones, about 96% recorded once. Sequencing used naive CD4+ T cells sorted from blood. Subset given: CD45RA+ positively selected. The receptors were sampled from a woman aged 30 to 39 in good health.

As regards this clone: Other nucleotide sequences in the sample specify the same CDR3. V and J are TRBV5-1 and TRBJ1-5; D ambiguous. V was trimmed by 0 bases and J by 0 bases, leaving 7 bases between them. Looked up from germline, CDR1 is SGHRS and CDR2 is YFSETQ. CDR3 length: 15 amino acids. Here the CDR3 reads CASSLEGYSNQPQHF. The CDR3 DNA reads TGCGCCAGCAGCTTGGAGGGCTATAGCAATCAGCCCCAGCATTTT.

This rearrangement joins TRBV7-9 to TRBJ2-5; D remains unclear. TRBJ2-7 explains the end of the DNA better; the J call may be wrong. In germline, CDR1 is SEHNR, CDR2 FQNEAQ (reference sequence). The CDR3 totals 12 residues. As DNA, the CDR3 is TGTGCCAGCAGCTTACGCAGATACGAGCAGTACTTC. Protein: CASSLRRYEQYF.